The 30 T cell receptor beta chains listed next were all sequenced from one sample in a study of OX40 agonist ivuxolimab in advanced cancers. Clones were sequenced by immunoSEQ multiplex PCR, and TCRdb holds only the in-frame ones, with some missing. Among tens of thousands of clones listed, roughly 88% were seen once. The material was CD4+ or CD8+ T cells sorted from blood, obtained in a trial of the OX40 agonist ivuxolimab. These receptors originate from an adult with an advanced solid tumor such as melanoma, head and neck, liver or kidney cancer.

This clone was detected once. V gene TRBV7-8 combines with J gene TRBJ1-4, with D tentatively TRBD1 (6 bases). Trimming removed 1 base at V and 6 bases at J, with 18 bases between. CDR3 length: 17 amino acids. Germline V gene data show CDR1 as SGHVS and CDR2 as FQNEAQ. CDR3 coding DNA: TGTGCCAGCAGCTTAGAGTTTGCAGGGGCGGGTGATGAAAAACTGTTTTTT. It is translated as CASSLEFAGAGDEKLFF. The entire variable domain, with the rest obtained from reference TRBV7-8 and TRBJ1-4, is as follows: GAGVSQSPRYKVAKRGQDVALRCDPISGHVSLFWYQQALGQGPEFLTYFQNEAQLDKSGLPSDRFFAERPEGSVSTLKIQRTQQEDSAVYLCASSLEFAGAGDEKLFFGSGTQLSVL.

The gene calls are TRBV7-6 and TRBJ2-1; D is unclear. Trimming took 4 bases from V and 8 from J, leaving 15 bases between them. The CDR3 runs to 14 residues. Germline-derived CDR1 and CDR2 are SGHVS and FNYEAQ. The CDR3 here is CASSSGPEGYEQFF. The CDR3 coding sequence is TGTGCCAGCAGCTCCGGGCCCGAAGGGTATGAGCAGTTCTTC.

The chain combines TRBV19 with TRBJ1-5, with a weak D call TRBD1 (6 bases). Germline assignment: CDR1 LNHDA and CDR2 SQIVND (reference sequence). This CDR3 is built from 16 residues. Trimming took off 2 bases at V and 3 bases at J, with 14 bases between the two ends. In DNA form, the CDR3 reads TGTGCCAGTAGTATATTTGGGGCAGGGGACAATCAGCCCCAGCATTTT. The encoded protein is CASSIFGAGDNQPQHF.

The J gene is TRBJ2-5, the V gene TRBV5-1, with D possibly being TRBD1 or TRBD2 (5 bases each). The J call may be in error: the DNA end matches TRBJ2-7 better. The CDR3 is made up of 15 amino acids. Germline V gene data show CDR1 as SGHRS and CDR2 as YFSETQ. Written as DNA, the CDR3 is TGCGCCAGCAGCCCCACCGGGACGGCTTTATACGAGCAGTACTTC. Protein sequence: CASSPTGTALYEQYF.

The CDR3 DNA follows: TGTGCCAGCAGTTTAGGGGGTATCTACGAGCAGTACTTC. Its protein product is CASSLGGIYEQYF. V usage is TRBV27 and J usage is TRBJ2-7; either TRBD1 or TRBD2 may fit D (5 bases each). With 2 bases removed from V and 3 bases from J, the gap between germline ends came to 8 bases. This CDR3 has 13 amino acids. CDR1 and CDR2 from the germline V gene are MNHEY and SMNVEV (reference sequence).

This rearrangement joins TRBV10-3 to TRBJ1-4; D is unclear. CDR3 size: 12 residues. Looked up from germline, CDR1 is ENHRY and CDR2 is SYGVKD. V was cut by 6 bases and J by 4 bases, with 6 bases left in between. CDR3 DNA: TGTGCCATCAGCGCCATTAATGAAAAACTGTTTTTT. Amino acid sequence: CAISAINEKLFF.

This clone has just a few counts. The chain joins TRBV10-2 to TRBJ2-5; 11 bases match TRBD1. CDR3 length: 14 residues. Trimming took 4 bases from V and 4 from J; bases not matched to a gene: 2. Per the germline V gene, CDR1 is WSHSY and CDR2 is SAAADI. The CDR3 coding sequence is TGCGCCAGCAGTGGGACAGGGGGCGGAGAGACCCAGTACTTC. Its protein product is CASSGTGGGETQYF.

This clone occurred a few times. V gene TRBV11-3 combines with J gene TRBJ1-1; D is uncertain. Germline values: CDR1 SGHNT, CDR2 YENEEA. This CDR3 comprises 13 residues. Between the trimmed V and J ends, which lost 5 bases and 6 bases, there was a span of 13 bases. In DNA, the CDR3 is TGTGCCAGCAGCCCCAGGCCCAGAGCTGAAGCTTTCTTT. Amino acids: CASSPRPRAEAFF.

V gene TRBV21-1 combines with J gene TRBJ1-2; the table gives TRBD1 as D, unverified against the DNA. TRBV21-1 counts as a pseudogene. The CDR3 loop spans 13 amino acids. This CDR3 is CASSPRTGDGYTF. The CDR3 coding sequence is TGTGCCAGCAGCCCACGGACAGGGGATGGCTACACCTTC.

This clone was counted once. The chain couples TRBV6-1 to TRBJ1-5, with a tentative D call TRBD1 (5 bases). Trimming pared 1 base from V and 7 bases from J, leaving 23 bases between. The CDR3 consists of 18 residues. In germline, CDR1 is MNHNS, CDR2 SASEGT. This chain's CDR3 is CASSEDFRVDPYIQPQHF. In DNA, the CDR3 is TGTGCCAGCAGTGAAGATTTCAGGGTAGACCCATACATCCAGCCCCAGCATTTT.

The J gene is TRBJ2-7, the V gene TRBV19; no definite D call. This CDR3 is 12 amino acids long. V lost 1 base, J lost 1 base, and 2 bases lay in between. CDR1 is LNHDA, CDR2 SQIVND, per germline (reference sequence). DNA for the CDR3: TGTGCCAGTAGTATAGGTTCCTACGAGCAGTACTTC. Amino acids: CASSIGSYEQYF.

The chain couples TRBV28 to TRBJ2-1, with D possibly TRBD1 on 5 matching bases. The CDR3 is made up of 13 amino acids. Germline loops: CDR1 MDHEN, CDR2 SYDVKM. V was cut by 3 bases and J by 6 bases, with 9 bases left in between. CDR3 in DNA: TGTGCCAGCAGTTTCTATCAGGGCAATGAGCAGTTCTTC. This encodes CASSFYQGNEQFF.

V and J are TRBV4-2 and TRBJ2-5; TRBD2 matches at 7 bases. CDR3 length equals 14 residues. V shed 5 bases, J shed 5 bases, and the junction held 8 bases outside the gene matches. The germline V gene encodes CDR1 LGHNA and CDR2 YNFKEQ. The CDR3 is CASSLRREYETQYF. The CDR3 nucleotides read TGTGCCAGCAGCTTACGGCGGGAGTATGAGACCCAGTACTTC.

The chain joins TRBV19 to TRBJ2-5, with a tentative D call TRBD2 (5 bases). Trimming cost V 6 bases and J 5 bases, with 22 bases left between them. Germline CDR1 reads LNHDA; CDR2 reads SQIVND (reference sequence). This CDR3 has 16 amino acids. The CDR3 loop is CASSPFGLGGGETQYF. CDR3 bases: TGTGCCAGTAGCCCTTTTGGGTTAGGCGGCGGGGAGACCCAGTACTTC.

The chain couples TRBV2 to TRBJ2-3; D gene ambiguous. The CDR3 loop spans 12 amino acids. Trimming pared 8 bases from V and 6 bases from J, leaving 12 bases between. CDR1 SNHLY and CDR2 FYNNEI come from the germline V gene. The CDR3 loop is CASPRLADTQYF. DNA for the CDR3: TGTGCCAGCCCACGGTTGGCGGATACGCAGTATTTT.

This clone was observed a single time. In DNA, the CDR3 is TGTGCCAGCAGCTCCCGACAGGGAGATTGGGAGCAGTACTTC. It codes for CASSSRQGDWEQYF. The chain joins TRBV13 to TRBJ2-7, with TRBD1 matching over 7 bases. CDR1 PRHDT and CDR2 FYEKMQ come from the germline V gene (reference sequence). The CDR3 loop spans 14 amino acids. V was pared by 4 bases and J by 7 bases, with 10 bases of the junction left unmatched.

The CDR3 coding sequence is TGCGCCAGCAGCCAAGGTCTTCAGGGGTGGACCCAGTACTTC. Translating it yields CASSQGLQGWTQYF. The V gene is TRBV4-1, the J gene TRBJ2-5; possible D gene TRBD1, 6 bases. The CDR3 covers 14 residues. Germline V lookup: CDR1 MGHRA, CDR2 YSYEKL. The ends were cut back, 1 base at V and 7 bases at J, with 13 bases in the middle.

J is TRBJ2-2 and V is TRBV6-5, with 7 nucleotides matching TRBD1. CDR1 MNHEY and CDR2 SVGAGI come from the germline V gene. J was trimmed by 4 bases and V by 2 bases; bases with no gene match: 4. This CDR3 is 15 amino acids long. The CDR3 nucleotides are TGTGCCAGCAGTTACGGCAGGGGGTCCACCGGGGAGCTGTTTTTT. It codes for CASSYGRGSTGELFF.

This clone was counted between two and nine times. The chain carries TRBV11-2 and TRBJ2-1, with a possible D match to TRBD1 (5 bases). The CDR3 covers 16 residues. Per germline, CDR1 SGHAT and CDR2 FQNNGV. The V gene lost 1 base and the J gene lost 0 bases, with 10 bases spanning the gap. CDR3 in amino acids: CASSLVLTDSYNEQFF. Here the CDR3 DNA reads TGTGCCAGCAGCTTAGTGCTGACAGACTCCTACAATGAGCAGTTCTTC.

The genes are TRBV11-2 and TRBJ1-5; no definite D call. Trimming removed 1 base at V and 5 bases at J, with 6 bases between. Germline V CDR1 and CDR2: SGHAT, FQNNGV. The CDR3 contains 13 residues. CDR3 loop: CASSLGRDQPQHF. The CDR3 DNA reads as TGTGCCAGCAGCTTAGGGCGCGATCAGCCCCAGCATTTT.

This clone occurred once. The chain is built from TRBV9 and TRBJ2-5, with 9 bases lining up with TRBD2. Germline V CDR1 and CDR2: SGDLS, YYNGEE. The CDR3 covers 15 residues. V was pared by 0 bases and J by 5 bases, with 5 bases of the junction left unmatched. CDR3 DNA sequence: TGTGCCAGCAGCGTAGATCTAGCGGGGTCGGAGACCCAGTACTTC. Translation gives CASSVDLAGSETQYF.

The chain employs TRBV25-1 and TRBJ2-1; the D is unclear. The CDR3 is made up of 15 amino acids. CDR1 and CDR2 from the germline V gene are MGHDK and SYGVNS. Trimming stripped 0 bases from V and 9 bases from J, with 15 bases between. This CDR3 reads CASSEYNLGGGEQFF. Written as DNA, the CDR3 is TGTGCCAGCAGTGAATATAACCTAGGTGGTGGTGAGCAGTTCTTC.

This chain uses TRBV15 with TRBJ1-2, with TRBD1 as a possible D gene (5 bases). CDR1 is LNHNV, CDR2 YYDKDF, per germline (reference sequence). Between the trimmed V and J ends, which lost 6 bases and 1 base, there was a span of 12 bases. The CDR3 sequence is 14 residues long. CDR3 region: CATRTLDNNYGYTF. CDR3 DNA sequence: TGTGCCACCAGGACCTTGGACAATAACTATGGCTACACCTTC.

The chain's CDR3 is CASSVGGRAYGNTIYF. The CDR3 nucleotides read TGTGCCAGCAGCGTAGGAGGCAGGGCTTATGGAAACACCATATATTTT. The V call is TRBV9, the J call TRBJ1-3; tentatively, D is TRBD1 (5 bases). CDR3 length equals 16 residues. Germline V CDR1 and CDR2: SGDLS, YYNGEE. Trimming cost V 0 bases and J 3 bases, with 13 bases left between them.

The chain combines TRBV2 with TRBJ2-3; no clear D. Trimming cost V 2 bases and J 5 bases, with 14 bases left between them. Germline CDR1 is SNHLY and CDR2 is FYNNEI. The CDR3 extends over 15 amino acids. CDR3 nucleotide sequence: TGTGCCAGCAGTGAATCTTTGGCGCGCGTAGATACGCAGTATTTT. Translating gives CASSESLARVDTQYF.

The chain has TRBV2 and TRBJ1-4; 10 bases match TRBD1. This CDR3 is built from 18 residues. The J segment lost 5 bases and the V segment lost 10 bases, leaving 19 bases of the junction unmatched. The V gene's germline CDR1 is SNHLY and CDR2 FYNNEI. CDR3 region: CAMTLFPRGQGVNEKLFF. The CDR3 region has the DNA TGTGCCATGACCCTATTCCCTCGAGGACAGGGGGTAAATGAAAAACTGTTTTTT. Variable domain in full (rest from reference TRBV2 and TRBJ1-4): EPEVTQTPSHQVTQMGQEVILRCVPISNHLYFYWYRQILGQKVEFLVSFYNNEISEKSEIFDDQFSVERPDGSNFTLKIRSTKLEDSAMYFCAMTLFPRGQGVNEKLFFGSGTQLSVL.

The CDR3 DNA follows: TGTGCCAGCAGCCAACCAGGGGAAGGGGCGGACACCGGGGAGCTGTTTTTT. As protein: CASSQPGEGADTGELFF. This rearrangement joins TRBV7-8 to TRBJ2-2; a possible D gene is TRBD1 (6 bases). CDR1 and CDR2 from the germline V gene are SGHVS and FQNEAQ. This CDR3 has 17 amino acids. The ends were cut back, 5 bases at V and 3 bases at J, with 19 bases in the middle.

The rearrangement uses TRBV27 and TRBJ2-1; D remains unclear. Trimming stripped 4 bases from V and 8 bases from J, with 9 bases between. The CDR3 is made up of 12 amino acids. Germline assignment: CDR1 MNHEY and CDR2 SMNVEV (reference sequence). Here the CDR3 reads CASSSSFHEQFF. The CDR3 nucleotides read TGTGCCAGCAGTTCGAGCTTCCATGAGCAGTTCTTC.

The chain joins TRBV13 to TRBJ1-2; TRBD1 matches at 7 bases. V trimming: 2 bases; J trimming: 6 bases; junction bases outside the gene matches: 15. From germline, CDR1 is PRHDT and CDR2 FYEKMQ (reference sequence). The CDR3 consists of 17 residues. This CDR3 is CASSLKEGAGVEDGYTF. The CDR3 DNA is TGTGCCAGCAGCTTAAAGGAGGGGGCTGGTGTCGAGGATGGCTACACCTTC.

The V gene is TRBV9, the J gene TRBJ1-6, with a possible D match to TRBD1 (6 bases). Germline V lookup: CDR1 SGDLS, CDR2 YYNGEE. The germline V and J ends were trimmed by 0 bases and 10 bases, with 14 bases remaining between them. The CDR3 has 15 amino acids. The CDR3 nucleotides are TGTGCCAGCAGCGTAGCGGGGGGCGCAAGGTCACCCCTCCACTTT. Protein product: CASSVAGGARSPLHF.